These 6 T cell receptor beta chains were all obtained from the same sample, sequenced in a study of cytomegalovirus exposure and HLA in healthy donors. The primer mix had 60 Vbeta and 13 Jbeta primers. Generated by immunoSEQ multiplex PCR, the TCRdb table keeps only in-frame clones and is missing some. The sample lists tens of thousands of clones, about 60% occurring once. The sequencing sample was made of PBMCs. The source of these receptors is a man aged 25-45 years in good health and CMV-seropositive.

As DNA, the CDR3 is TGTGCCAGTAGTGTGGGCTTCGGCTCCTACGAGCAGTACTTC. Encoded protein: CASSVGFGSYEQYF. The chain couples TRBV19 to TRBJ2-7, with D hard to call. The germline CDR1 and CDR2 sequences are LNHDA and SQIVND (reference sequence). The CDR3 has 14 residues. The V gene lost 5 bases and the J gene lost 0 bases, with 11 bases spanning the gap.

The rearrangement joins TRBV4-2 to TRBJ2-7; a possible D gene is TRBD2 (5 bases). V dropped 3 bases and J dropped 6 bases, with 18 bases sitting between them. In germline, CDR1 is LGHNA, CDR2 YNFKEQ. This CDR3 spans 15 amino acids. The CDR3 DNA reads TGTGCCAGCAGCCATGACACTAGTTTTGGATCCGAGCAGTACTTC. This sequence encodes CASSHDTSFGSEQYF.

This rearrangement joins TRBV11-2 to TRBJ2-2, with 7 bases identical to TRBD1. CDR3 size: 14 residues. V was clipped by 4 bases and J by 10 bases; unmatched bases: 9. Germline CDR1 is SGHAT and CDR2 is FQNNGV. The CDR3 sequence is CASSSVRQGLELFF. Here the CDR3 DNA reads TGTGCCAGCAGCTCCGTAAGACAGGGTTTGGAGCTGTTTTTT.

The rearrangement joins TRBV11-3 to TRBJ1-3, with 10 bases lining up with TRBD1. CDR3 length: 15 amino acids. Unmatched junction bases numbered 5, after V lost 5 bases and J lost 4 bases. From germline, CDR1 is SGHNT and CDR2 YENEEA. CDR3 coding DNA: TGTGCCAGCAGCGCTGACAGGGGGCCCGGAAACACCATATATTTT. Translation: CASSADRGPGNTIYF.

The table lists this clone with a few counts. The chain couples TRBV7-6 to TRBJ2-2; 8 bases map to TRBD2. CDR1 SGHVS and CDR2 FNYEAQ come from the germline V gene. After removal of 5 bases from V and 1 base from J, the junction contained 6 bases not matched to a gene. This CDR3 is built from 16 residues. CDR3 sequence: CASSQRTSGNTGELFF. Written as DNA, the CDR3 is TGTGCCAGCAGCCAGAGAACTAGCGGGAACACCGGGGAGCTGTTTTTT.

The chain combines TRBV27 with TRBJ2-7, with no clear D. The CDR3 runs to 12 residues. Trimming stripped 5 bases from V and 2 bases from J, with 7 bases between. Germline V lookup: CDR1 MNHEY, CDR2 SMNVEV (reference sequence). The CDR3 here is CASSLPTYEQYF. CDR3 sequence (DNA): TGTGCCAGCAGTCTACCCACCTACGAGCAGTACTTC.